The clone carrying this TCR beta chain was detected ten times or more. Its antigen is not known. The sample belongs to a study of T cell repertoires in cytomegalovirus infection. Study-level background: CMV infection plus the matching HLA type was flagged by public TCR beta signatures.

TCRdb reanalysed the reads using MiXCR and keeps one entry per CDR3 protein. This table has a few hundred thousand distinct CDR3 sequences, 17% appearing once. Broader study findings: Carriage of CMV together with the relevant HLA was identifiable through cumulative public TCR beta family frequency.

Germline values: CDR1 SGHVS, CDR2 FQNEAQ. Between the trimmed V and J ends, which lost 4 bases and 4 bases, there was a span of 20 bases. The CDR3 loop spans 16 amino acids. This receptor was identified in a human donor in good health (CMV status not recorded). Some clones in this sample may be carry-over from other donors' samples. The chain links TRBV7-8 to TRBJ2-7, with D perhaps assigned TRBD1 or TRBD2 (5 bases each). Sequencing input: CD8+ T cells from PBMCs. This CDR3 reads CASSWPQVRGEYEQYF. CDR3 bases: TGTGCCAGCAGCTGGCCCCAAGTTAGAGGGGAGTACGAGCAGTACTTC. Full variable domain (remainder filled in from reference TRBV7-8 and TRBJ2-7): GAGVSQSPRYKVAKRGQDVALRCDPISGHVSLFWYQQALGQGPEFLTYFQNEAQLDKSGLPSDRFFAERPEGSVSTLKIQRTQQEDSAVYLCASSWPQVRGEYEQYFGPGTRLTVT.